Listed below are T cell receptor beta chains from one sample, sequenced in a study of CD8 T cells in ankylosing spondylitis. TCRdb re-analysed the 5' RACE reads in MiXCR, keeping a single row per CDR3 protein. The data contain about 140,000 distinct CDR3 sequences, around a third of them singletons. Specimen: synovial fluid, either unsorted or a sorted T cell fraction (not recorded which). These TCRs come from a male donor with ankylosing spondylitis. Both conserved end residues are part of each CDR3. A D gene is named only where the DNA matches it firmly. Only some rows state a clone size, as once, few, many or a class for expanded clones.

J	size	V	D	DNA	CDR3
TRBJ1-2	once	TRBV20-1	NA	TGCAGTGCTAGAGCCATGGGGCAGGGACGCAGCTACACCTTC	CSARAMGQGRSYTF
TRBJ1-2	many	TRBV20-1	NA	TGCAGTGCTAGTGCTTCTGGTAGGGCCGGGGACTATGGCTACACCTTC	CSASASGRAGDYGYTF
TRBJ1-3	many	TRBV10-2	NA	TGCGCCAGCAAGGTTGGGGTCGGGTCGGACACCATATATTTT	CASKVGVGSDTIYF
TRBJ1-2	NA	TRBV29-1	NA	TGCAGCGTTGCACCGACGAACTATGGCTACACCTTC	CSVAPTNYGYTF
TRBJ2-1	NA	TRBV5-1	TRBD2	TGCGCCAGCAGCTTGGATCCTAGCGGGAGGGGTGAGCAGTTCTTC	CASSLDPSGRGEQFF
TRBJ2-1	few	TRBV12-3/TRBV12-4	TRBD2	TGTGCCTTCAGTTTCGGGGTTGGTAGATCGGCGGGGGGGGACAATGAGCAGTTCTTC	CAFSFGVGRSAGGDNEQFF
TRBJ2-2	NA	TRBV4-2	TRBD1	TGTGCCAGCAGCCAAGCGACAGGGCCTACCGGGGAGCTGTTTTTT	CASSQATGPTGELFF
TRBJ2-3	many	TRBV7-8	NA	TGTGCCAGCAGCCCCGGCAGGTTTAGGGATACGCAGTATTTT	CASSPGRFRDTQYF
TRBJ1-1	many	TRBV5-6	TRBD1	TGTGCCAGCAGCTTGGCCGCAGACCTCAGGGGGCCTGAAGCTTTCTTT	CASSLAADLRGPEAFF
TRBJ1-6	NA	TRBV11-2	NA	TGTGCCAGCAGCTACACGACCTCCTATAATTCACCCCTCCACTTT	CASSYTTSYNSPLHF
TRBJ2-7	NA	TRBV2	NA	TGTGCCAGCAGTGAAGCGCCCCGGCAGTACTTC	CASSEAPRQYF
TRBJ1-3	medium-sized	TRBV12-3/TRBV12-4	NA	TGTGCCAGCAGTTTCAGGGTGGGAATTGGAAACACCATATATTTT	CASSFRVGIGNTIYF
TRBJ1-1	few	TRBV20-1	NA	TGCAGTGCGGGGGCAGCGAACACTGAAGCTTTCTTT	CSAGAANTEAFF
TRBJ1-4	NA	TRBV20-1	NA	TGCAGTGCTTCACAGCGAGCAACTAATGAAAAACTGTTTTTT	CSASQRATNEKLFF
TRBJ1-1	NA	TRBV7-2	TRBD1	TGTGCCAGCAGCTCCGGGGACAGGAGAGCATTAACTGAAGCTTTCTTT	CASSSGDRRALTEAFF
TRBJ1-1	once	TRBV12-3/TRBV12-4	NA	TGTGCCAGCAAGGAAAGAGCTAAACCTGGAGCTTTCTTT	CASKERAKPGAFF
TRBJ2-3	NA	TRBV7-6	NA	TGTGCCAGCAGCTTAGGTACGGGATTGAACACAGATACGCAGTATTTT	CASSLGTGLNTDTQYF
TRBJ1-3	few	TRBV20-1	NA	TGCAGTGCGAATACAGGCTACTCTGGAAACACCATATATTTT	CSANTGYSGNTIYF
TRBJ2-2	NA	TRBV4-1	TRBD2	TGCGCCAGCAGCCACATCGGACTAGCTAAAGCCGGGGAGCTGTTTTTT	CASSHIGLAKAGELFF
TRBJ2-6	NA	TRBV4-2	TRBD2	TGTGCCAGCAGCCCCAGGGTAGCGGGAGGTATCACAATAGTCTCTGGGGCCAACGTCCTGACTTTC	CASSPRVAGGITIVSGANVLTF
TRBJ1-6	NA	TRBV5-5	NA	TGTGCCAGCAGCTCCCAGGTAGGGGATTCACCCCTCCACTTT	CASSSQVGDSPLHF
TRBJ2-5	NA	TRBV20-1	TRBD1	TGCAGTGCTAGTGGCAGGGGGCTGGCATGGACCCAGTACTTC	CSASGRGLAWTQYF
TRBJ2-2	few	TRBV7-3	NA	TGTGCCAGCAGCTTAACAGGGGGCACCGGGGAGCTGTTTTTT	CASSLTGGTGELFF
TRBJ2-1	once	TRBV20-1	TRBD2	TGCAGGGGGATTCCGGGACTAGCGGATTCCTACAATGAGCAGTTCTTC	CRGIPGLADSYNEQFF
TRBJ2-1	many	TRBV11-1	NA	TGTGCCAGCAGCGATGCCGCGGAAAATAATGAGCAGTTCTTC	CASSDAAENNEQFF
TRBJ2-3	NA	TRBV6-5	NA	TGTGCCAGCAGTTACTCGGGAATTCATACAGATACGCAGTATTTT	CASSYSGIHTDTQYF
TRBJ1-4	once	TRBV20-1	TRBD1	TGCAGTGCTAGCCCGGGACAGATAACTAATGAAAAACTGTTTTTT	CSASPGQITNEKLFF
TRBJ1-4	NA	TRBV7-9	NA	TGTGCCAGCAGCCCCGGGGGCTTGGGCGAAAAACTGTTTTTT	CASSPGGLGEKLFF
TRBJ2-3	once	TRBV5-1	TRBD2	TGCGCCAGCAGCCCTCGTGGGGGACTAGCGGGCGATACGCAGTATTTT	CASSPRGGLAGDTQYF
TRBJ2-3	few	TRBV4-2	NA	TGTGCCAGCAGCCAATTTTTGCCAGATACGCAGTATTTT	CASSQFLPDTQYF
TRBJ2-1	NA	TRBV5-4	TRBD2	TGTGCCAGCAGCCCCTCTAGCGGGAGCCGCAATGAGCAGTTCTTC	CASSPSSGSRNEQFF
TRBJ2-5	NA	TRBV12-3/TRBV12-4	TRBD2	TGTGCCAGCAGTTTGGCCTCGGGACTAGCGGGTTCCCAAGAGACCCAGTACTTC	CASSLASGLAGSQETQYF
TRBJ1-1	few	TRBV6-1	NA	TGTGCCAGTAAAGAAAGCTTCACTGAAGCTTTCTTT	CASKESFTEAFF
TRBJ2-1	few	TRBV29-1	TRBD1	TGCAGCGTTGACTCGGGACAGGGGGGAGATGAGCAGTTCTTC	CSVDSGQGGDEQFF
TRBJ1-1	few	TRBV6-5	NA	TGTGCCAGCAGTTACCTGGATAATTATGACACTGAAGCTTTCTTT	CASSYLDNYDTEAFF
TRBJ1-4	once	TRBV27	NA	TGTGCCAGCAGTAGACAGGTCGTAGGTGAAAAACTGTTTTTT	CASSRQVVGEKLFF
TRBJ2-2	NA	TRBV25-1	TRBD2	TGTGCCAGCAGTGGCGGGAGGGCCACCGGGGAGCTGTTTTTT	CASSGGRATGELFF
TRBJ1-1	few	TRBV20-1	TRBD1	TGCAGTGCTAGGAGACAGGGCGGGACTGAAGCTTTCTTT	CSARRQGGTEAFF
TRBJ1-3	many	TRBV12-3/TRBV12-4	NA	TGTGCCAGCAGTTTCGCCGGGACAAGGGGTGCGGGAAACACCATATATTTT	CASSFAGTRGAGNTIYF
TRBJ2-5	many	TRBV30	TRBD2	TGTGCCTGGAGTGCATACCCCGGGACTAAGGAGACCCAGTACTTC	CAWSAYPGTKETQYF
TRBJ2-7	NA	TRBV6-5	NA	TGTGCCAGCAGTTACTTCGCCCCTCTAACATATTACGAGCAGTACTTC	CASSYFAPLTYYEQYF
TRBJ2-7	NA	TRBV28	NA	TGTGCCAGCTCGGTGGGCTACACACCACAAAAAAACTACGAGCAGTACTTC	CASSVGYTPQKNYEQYF
TRBJ1-4	many	TRBV12-3/TRBV12-4	TRBD1	TGTGCCAGCAGTTTGGCCCACGTGCGGACAGGACTGTTTTTT	CASSLAHVRTGLFF
TRBJ2-1	NA	TRBV4-1	NA	TGCGCCAGCAGCCAAGACCAAGGGACCTTACGGGGCGATGAGCAGTTCTTC	CASSQDQGTLRGDEQFF
TRBJ1-4	few	TRBV28	NA	TGTGCCAGCAGTTTATTAGGAGGGGCCGGTAATGAAAAACTGTTTTTT	CASSLLGGAGNEKLFF
TRBJ2-1	few	TRBV6-5	NA	TGTGCCAGCAGTTTCTCGAACGATAGATTCTCCTACAATGAGCAGTTCTTC	CASSFSNDRFSYNEQFF
TRBJ2-5	many	TRBV7-9	NA	TGTGCCAGCAGCCCGACGACTAGGGTCCAAGAGACCCAGTACTTC	CASSPTTRVQETQYF
TRBJ2-4	once	TRBV6-5	NA	TGTGCCAGCAGTTACAGGGGTACTATAGACATTCAGTACTTC	CASSYRGTIDIQYF
TRBJ2-7	few	TRBV6-5	NA	TGTGCCAGCAGTTCTCTCCGCGCAGGGCAGCACGAGCAGTACTTC	CASSSLRAGQHEQYF
TRBJ1-1	few	TRBV2	NA	TGTGCCAGCAGTGAAGACCCAGGAACTGAAGCTTTCTTT	CASSEDPGTEAFF
TRBJ1-6	NA	TRBV11-2	NA	TGTGCCAGCAGCTTAGGAGGGCAGGGGACCCCCCTCCACTTT	CASSLGGQGTPLHF
TRBJ1-1	many	TRBV15	NA	TGTGCCACCAGCAGAGATCGGGGAAAACAAACTGAAGCTTTCTTT	CATSRDRGKQTEAFF
TRBJ1-5	many	TRBV28	TRBD1	TGTGCCAGCAGTTCGCCGGACAGGGCAAAGCCCCAGCATTTT	CASSSPDRAKPQHF
TRBJ2-1	once	TRBV10-3	NA	TGTGCCATCGGGCTAGCCCTCGGTGCTGAGCAGTTCTTC	CAIGLALGAEQFF
TRBJ2-1	NA	TRBV7-3	NA	TGTGCCAGCAGCTTTTGGGGTCGGGGGGCCTATGAGCAGTTCTTC	CASSFWGRGAYEQFF
TRBJ2-1	many	TRBV7-6	NA	TGTGCCAGCAGCTTAAGACAAAGCTCCTACAATGAGCAGTTCTTC	CASSLRQSSYNEQFF
TRBJ2-3	NA	TRBV20-1	NA	TGCAGTGCTAGATGGGGAGATACGCAGTATTTT	CSARWGDTQYF
TRBJ2-1	NA	TRBV18	TRBD1	TGTGCCAGCTCACCTTCGAGACAGGGGGCTGGTGAGCAGTTCTTC	CASSPSRQGAGEQFF
TRBJ1-4	once	TRBV28	NA	TGTGCCAGCAGCCCTGAGATGGCAGGGCCCAATGAAAAACTGTTTTTT	CASSPEMAGPNEKLFF
TRBJ2-5	many	TRBV28	TRBD2	TGTGCCAGCAGTCCTTCCCGAGCGGGAGGGCCGCGAGAGACCCAGTACTTC	CASSPSRAGGPRETQYF